This T cell receptor beta chain was sequenced during a study of blood T cell repertoires in COVID-19. As for the study in general: PBMCs, B-cell-depleted T cells, or T cells were the source of the cDNA or gDNA that made up the material.

This clone came up once. As handled by the study authors: Estimation of nucleated cell counts was performed using reference gene primer amplification. Libraries were prepared by immunoSEQ multiplex PCR; TCRdb keeps only in-frame clonotypes and omits some of them. That table is the source of V, J and clone size, and D and trimming were worked out from the DNA. The sample records 100,000 to 120,000 clones, around 86% being singletons. The sequenced material came from peripheral blood. The receptor comes from an older woman with acute or convalescent COVID-19.

CDR3 protein: CASSYLGQGANEQYF. Written as DNA, the CDR3 is TGTGCCAGCAGCTACTTGGGACAGGGGGCCAACGAGCAGTACTTC. This chain uses TRBV7-3 with TRBJ2-7; the match to TRBD1 covers 12 bases. The CDR3 contains 15 residues. The V gene end was trimmed by 4 bases and the J gene end by 5 bases; junction bases not matched to a gene: 6. Germline-derived CDR1 and CDR2 are SGHTA and FQGTGA.